These T cell receptor beta chains were read from a single sample in a study of CXCR3-negative and CXCR3-positive naive CD8 T cells. From the 5' RACE reads, TCRdb lists one entry per CDR3 protein and no DNA. The listing records some 53,000 distinct CDR3 sequences. The sample was naive CXCR3+ CD8+ T cells from blood. These receptors originate from a human donor in good health. Some clones in this sample may be carry-over from other donors' samples. Both conserved end residues are part of each CDR3. A clone size is listed for some rows: how often the clone was seen (once, few, many), or a class if it is expanded.

V,J,size,CDR3
TRBV29-1,TRBJ2-7,-,CSVEERANPGNEQYF
TRBV4-3,TRBJ2-7,-,CASSQEWLAYEQYF
TRBV9,TRBJ2-1,medium-sized,CASSVGIAGHFDEQFF
TRBV29-1,TRBJ2-3,-,CSGYTSTDTQYF
TRBV7-3,TRBJ1-1,-,CASSSGLPTEAFF
TRBV10-2,TRBJ2-7,-,CASIAWDRGYEQYF
TRBV5-1,TRBJ1-1,-,CASHPDSRTEAFF
TRBV24-1,TRBJ2-1,-,CATSMGYEQFF
TRBV27,TRBJ2-7,-,CASSVQTSGGPYEQYF
TRBV5-4,TRBJ1-1,-,CASSRIELNTEAFF
TRBV6-4,TRBJ2-3,-,CASSRTSGSPDTQYF
TRBV4-1,TRBJ1-2,-,CASSQQSTANYGYTF
TRBV24-1,TRBJ2-1,-,CATSDLRDTGNEQFF
TRBV4-1,TRBJ1-1,-,CASSQDGKTTNTEAFF
TRBV5-1,TRBJ2-1,-,CASSPSAVHYNEQFF
TRBV28,TRBJ2-6,-,CASSSAFGGGLSGANVLTF
TRBV3-1,TRBJ2-1,-,CASSHVQEGAGDEQFF
TRBV19,TRBJ2-1,-,CASSSPRSSYNEQFF
TRBV7-9,TRBJ2-7,-,CASSLPPGDPNYEQYF
TRBV7-2,TRBJ2-7,-,CASSASYEQYF
TRBV7-6,TRBJ2-4,-,CASSPWDGLAKNIQYF
TRBV4-2,TRBJ1-6,-,CASSQDGVADSPLHF
TRBV25-1,TRBJ2-1,-,CASSEYSTEQFF
TRBV12-5,TRBJ1-5,-,CASGLVAGRQPQHF
TRBV29-1,TRBJ1-2,-,CSARDNYGYTF
TRBV27,TRBJ2-6,-,CASSTGTPGANVLTF
TRBV6-5,TRBJ2-7,-,CASSTPGYEQYF
TRBV9,TRBJ1-1,-,CASNREQINTEAFF
TRBV6-5,TRBJ2-3,-,CASSGKPGPLTDTQYF
TRBV7-9,TRBJ2-2,-,CASSPGDGNTGELFF
TRBV6-5,TRBJ2-2,-,CASGAGSATGELFF
TRBV9,TRBJ2-7,-,CASSEAGTRSNEQYF
TRBV7-9,TRBJ2-1,-,CASSPPDKSSYNEQFF
TRBV7-8,TRBJ2-3,-,CASSLGGGRTDTQYF
TRBV7-3,TRBJ1-1,-,CASSLTGGMNTEAFF
TRBV3-1,TRBJ2-1,-,CASNLGLGVYNEQFF
TRBV4-3,TRBJ2-2,-,CASSQVHANTGELFF
TRBV4-2,TRBJ2-1,-,CASSQTGVTYNEQFF
TRBV19,TRBJ1-6,-,CASKTGPSPLHF
TRBV19,TRBJ2-1,-,CASSIDSPNEQFF
TRBV4-2,TRBJ2-3,-,CASSEWKGLDTQYF
TRBV7-9,TRBJ2-7,-,CASSSVLPSVDEQYF
TRBV29-1,TRBJ2-2,-,CSVEDYRDDTGELFF
TRBV20-1,TRBJ2-7,-,CSARDVGFAEQYF
TRBV28,TRBJ2-3,-,CASSPGEGAMVDTQYF